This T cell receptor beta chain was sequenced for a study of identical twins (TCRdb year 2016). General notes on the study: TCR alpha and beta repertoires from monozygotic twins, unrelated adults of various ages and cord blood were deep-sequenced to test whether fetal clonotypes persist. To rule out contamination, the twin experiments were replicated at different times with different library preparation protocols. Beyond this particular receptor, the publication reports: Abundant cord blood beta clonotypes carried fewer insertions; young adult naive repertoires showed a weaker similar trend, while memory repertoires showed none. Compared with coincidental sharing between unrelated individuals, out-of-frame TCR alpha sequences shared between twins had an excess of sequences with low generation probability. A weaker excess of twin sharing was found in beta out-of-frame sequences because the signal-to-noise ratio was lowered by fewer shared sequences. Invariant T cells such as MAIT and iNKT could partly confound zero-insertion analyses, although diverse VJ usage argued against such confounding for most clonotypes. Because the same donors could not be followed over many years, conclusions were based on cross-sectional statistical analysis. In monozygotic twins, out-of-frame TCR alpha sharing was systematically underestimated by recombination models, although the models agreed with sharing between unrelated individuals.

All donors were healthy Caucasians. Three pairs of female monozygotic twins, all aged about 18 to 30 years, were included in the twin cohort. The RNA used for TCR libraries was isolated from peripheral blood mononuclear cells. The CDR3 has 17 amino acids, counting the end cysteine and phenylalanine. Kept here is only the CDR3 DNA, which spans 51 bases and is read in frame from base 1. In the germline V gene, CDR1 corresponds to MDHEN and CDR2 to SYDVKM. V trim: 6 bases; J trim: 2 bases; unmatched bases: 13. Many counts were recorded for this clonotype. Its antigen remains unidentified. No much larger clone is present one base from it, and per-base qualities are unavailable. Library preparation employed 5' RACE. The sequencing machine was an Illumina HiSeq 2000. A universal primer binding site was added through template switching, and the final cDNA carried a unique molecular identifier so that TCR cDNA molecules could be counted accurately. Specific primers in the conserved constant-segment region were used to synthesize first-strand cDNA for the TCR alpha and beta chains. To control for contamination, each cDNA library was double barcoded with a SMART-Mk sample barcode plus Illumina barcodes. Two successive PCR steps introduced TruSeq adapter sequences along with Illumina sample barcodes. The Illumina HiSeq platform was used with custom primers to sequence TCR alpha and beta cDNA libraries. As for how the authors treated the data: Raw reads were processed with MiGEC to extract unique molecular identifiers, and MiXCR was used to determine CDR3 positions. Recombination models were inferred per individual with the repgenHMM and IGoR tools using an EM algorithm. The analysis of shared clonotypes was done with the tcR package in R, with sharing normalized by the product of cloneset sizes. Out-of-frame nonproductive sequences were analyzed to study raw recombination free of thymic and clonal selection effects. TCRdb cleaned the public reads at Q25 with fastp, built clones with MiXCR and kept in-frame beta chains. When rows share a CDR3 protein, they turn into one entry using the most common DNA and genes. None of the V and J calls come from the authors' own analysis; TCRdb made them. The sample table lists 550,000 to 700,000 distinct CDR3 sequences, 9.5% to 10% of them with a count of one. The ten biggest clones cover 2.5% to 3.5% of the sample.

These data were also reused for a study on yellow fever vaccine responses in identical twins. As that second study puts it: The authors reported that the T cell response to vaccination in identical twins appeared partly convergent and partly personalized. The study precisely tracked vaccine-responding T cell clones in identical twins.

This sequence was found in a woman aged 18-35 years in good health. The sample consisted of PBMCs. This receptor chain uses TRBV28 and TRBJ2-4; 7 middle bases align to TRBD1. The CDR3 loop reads CASSSARTGSPKNIQYF. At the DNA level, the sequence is TGTGCCAGCAGCTCCGCCCGGACAGGCTCGCCCAAAAACATTCAGTACTTC.